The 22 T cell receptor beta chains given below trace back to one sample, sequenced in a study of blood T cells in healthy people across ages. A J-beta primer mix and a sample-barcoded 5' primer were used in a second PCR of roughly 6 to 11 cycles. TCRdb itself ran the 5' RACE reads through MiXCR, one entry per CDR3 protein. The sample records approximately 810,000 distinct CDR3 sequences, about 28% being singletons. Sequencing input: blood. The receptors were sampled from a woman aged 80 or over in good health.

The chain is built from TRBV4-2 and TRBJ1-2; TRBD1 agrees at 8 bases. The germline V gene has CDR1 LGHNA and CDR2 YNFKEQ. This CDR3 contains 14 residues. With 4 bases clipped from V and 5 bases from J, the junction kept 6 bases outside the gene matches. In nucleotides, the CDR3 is TGTGCCAGCAGCCCAGGGACAGGTCGGTATGGCTACACCTTC. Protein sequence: CASSPGTGRYGYTF.

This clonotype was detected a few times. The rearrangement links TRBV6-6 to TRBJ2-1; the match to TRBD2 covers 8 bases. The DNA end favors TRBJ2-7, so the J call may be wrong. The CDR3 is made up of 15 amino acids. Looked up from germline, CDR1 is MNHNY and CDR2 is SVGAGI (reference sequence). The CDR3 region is CASSLLAAVYNEQYF. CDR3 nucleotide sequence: TGTGCCAGCAGTCTACTAGCGGCGGTCTACAATGAGCAGTACTTC.

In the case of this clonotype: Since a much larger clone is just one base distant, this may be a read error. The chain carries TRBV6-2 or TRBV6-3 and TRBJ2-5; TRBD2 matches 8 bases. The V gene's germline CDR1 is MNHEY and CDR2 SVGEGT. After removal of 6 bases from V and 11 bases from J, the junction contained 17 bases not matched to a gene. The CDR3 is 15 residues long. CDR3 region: CASSPRGGGHNEQYF. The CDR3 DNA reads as TGTGCCAGCAGCCCACGGGGGGGCGGCCACAATGAGCAGTACTTC.

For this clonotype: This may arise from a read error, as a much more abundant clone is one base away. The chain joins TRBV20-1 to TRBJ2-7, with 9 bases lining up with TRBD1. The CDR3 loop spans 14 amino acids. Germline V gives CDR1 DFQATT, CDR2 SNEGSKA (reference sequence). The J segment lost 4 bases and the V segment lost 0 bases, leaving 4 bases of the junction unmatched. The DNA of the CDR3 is TGCAGTGCTAGAGATGGGACAGGGAATTACGAGCAGTACTTC. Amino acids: CSARDGTGNYEQYF.

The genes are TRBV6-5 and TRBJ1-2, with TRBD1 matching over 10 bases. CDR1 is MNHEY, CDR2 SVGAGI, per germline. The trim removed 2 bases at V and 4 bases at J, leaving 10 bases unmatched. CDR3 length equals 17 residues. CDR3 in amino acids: CASSYGTGARGGYGYTF. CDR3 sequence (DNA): TGTGCCAGCAGTTACGGGACAGGGGCTCGTGGTGGCTATGGCTACACCTTC.

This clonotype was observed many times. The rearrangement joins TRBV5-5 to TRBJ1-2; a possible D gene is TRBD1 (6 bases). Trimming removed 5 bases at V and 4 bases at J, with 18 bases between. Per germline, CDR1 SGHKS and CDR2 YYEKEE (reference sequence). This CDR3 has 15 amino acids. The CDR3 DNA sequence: TGTGCCAGCAGTTCGCAGGGGAAGAGGGGCTATGGCTACACCTTC. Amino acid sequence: CASSSQGKRGYGYTF. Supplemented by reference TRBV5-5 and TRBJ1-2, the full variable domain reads DAGVTQSPTHLIKTRGQQVTLRCSPISGHKSVSWYQQVLGQGPQFIFQYYEKEERGRGNFPDRFSARQFPNYSSELNVNALLLGDSALYLCASSSQGKRGYGYTFGSGTRLTVV.

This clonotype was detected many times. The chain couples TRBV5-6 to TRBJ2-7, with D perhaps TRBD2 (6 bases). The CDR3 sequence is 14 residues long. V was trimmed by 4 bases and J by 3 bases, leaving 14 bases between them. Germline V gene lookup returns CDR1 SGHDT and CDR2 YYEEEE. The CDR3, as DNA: TGTGCCAGCAGCCCCTCAGGACTATACTACGAGCAGTACTTC. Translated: CASSPSGLYYEQYF.

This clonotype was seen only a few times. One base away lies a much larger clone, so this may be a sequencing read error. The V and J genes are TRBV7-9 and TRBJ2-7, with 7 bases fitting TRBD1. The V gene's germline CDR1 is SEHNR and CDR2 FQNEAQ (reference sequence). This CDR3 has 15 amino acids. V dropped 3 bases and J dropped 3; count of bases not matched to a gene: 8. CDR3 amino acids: CASSLRQAGGYEQYF. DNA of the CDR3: TGTGCCAGCAGCTTGCGTCAGGCAGGGGGCTACGAGCAGTACTTC.

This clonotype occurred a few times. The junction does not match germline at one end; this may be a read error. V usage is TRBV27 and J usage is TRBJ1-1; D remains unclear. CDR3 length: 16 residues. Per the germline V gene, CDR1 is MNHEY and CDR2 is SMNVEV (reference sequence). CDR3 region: CAGSFRVTSGNTEAFF. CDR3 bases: TGTGCCGGCAGTTTTCGCGTTACAAGCGGAAACACTGAAGCTTTCTTT.

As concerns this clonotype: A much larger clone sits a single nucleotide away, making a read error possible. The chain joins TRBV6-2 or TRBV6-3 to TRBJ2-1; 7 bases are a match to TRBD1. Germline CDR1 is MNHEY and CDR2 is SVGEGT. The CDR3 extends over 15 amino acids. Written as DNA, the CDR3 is TGTGCCTGCAGTGGACAGGCCCTCTCCTACAATGAGCAGTTCTTC. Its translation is CACSGQALSYNEQFF.

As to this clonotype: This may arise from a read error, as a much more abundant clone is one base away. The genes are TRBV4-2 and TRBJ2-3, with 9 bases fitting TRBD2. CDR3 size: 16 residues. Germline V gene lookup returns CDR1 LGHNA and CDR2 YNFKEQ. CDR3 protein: CAGSQARGGVTDTQYF. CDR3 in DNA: TGTGCCGGCAGCCAAGCCCGCGGGGGGGTCACAGATACGCAGTATTTT.

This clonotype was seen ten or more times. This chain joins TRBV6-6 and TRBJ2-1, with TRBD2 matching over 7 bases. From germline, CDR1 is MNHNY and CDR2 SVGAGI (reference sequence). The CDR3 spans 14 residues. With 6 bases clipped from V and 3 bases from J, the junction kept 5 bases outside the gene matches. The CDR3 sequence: CASREGGNYNEQFF. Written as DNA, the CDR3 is TGTGCCAGCAGGGAGGGAGGGAACTACAATGAGCAGTTCTTC.

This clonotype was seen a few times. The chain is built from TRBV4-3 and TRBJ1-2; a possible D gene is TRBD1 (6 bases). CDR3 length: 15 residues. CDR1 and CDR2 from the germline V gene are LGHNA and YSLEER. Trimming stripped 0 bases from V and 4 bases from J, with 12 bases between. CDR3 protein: CASSQDPGQIYGYTF. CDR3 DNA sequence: TGCGCCAGCAGCCAAGATCCAGGACAGATCTATGGCTACACCTTC.

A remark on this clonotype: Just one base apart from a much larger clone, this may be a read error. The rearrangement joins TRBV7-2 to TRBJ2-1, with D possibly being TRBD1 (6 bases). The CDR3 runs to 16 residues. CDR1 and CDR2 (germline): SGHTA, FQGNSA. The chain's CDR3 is CASNLARGTSIDEQFF. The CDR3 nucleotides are TGTGCCAGCAACTTAGCGCGAGGGACAAGTATCGATGAGCAGTTCTTC.

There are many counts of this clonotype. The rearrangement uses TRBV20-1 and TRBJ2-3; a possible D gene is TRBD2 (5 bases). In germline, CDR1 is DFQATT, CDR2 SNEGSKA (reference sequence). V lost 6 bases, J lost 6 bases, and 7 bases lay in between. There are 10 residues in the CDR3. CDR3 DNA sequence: TGCAGTGCGAGGGTCGATACGCAGTATTTT. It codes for CSARVDTQYF.

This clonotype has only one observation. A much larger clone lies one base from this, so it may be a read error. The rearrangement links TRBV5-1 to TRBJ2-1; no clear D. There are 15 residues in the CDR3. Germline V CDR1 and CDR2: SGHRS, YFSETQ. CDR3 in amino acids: CASSFEKSSYNGQFF. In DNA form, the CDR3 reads TGCGCCAGCAGCTTTGAGAAAAGCTCCTACAATGGGCAGTTCTTC.

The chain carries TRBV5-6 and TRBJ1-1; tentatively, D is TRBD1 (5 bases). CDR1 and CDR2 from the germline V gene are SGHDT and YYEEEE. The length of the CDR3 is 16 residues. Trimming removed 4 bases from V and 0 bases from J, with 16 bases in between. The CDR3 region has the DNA TGTGCCAGCAGCCACTCCGTTGGGGGACTGAACACTGAAGCTTTCTTT. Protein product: CASSHSVGGLNTEAFF.

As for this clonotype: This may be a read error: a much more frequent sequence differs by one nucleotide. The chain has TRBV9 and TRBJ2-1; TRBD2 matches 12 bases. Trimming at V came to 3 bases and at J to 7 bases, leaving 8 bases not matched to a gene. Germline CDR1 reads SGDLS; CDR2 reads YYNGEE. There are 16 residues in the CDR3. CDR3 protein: CASSASGGALGNEQFF. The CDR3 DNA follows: TGTGCCAGCAGCGCTAGCGGGGGGGCCCTGGGGAATGAGCAGTTCTTC.

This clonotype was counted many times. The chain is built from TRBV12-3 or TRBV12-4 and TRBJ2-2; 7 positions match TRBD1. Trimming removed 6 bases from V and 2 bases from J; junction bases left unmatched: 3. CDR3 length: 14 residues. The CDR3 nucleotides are TGTGCCAGCAGGACAGGGACAAACACCGGGGAGCTGTTTTTT. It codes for CASRTGTNTGELFF.

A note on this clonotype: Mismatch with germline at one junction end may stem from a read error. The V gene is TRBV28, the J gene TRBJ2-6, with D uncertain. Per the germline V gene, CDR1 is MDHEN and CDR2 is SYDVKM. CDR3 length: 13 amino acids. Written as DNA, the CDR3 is TGTGCCAGCAGCCCTACCTGGGCCAACGTCCAGACTTTC. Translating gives CASSPTWANVQTF.

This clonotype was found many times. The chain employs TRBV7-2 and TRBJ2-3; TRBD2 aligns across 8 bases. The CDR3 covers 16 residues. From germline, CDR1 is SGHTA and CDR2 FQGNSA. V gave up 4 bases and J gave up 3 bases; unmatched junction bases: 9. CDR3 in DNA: TGTGCCAGCAGCTCCCGTCGCGGGGGGCGTACAGATACGCAGTATTTT. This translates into CASSSRRGGRTDTQYF.

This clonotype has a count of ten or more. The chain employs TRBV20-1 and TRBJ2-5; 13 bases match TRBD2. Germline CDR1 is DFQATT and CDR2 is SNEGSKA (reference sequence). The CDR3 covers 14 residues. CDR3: CNPQGLAGIETQYF. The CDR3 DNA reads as TGCAACCCGCAGGGACTAGCGGGGATCGAGACCCAGTACTTC.